One and the same sample provided the 18 T cell receptor beta chains below, sequenced in a study of STAT3 mutations in large granular lymphocyte leukemia. Study-level results: At least one immunodominant TCR beta clonotype appeared in every T-cell large granular lymphocyte leukemia patient.

Sequencing was performed with immunoSEQ multiplex PCR; in TCRdb, only in-frame clones are kept and a portion is missing. This table has 2,000 or so clones, around 58% appearing once. What these receptors recognize is not known. The specimen sequenced was peripheral blood mononuclear cells. The receptors originated from a man between 60 and 75 years old with T-cell large granular lymphocyte leukemia. Some clones in this sample may be carry-over from other donors' samples.

The chain recombines TRBV18 with TRBJ2-7; D uncertain. Trimming cost V 2 bases and J 6 bases, with 8 bases left between them. The CDR3 extends over 12 amino acids. Germline CDR1 reads KGHSH; CDR2 reads LQKENI. As DNA, the CDR3 is TGTGCCAGCTCACCAAACAATTTCGAGCAGTACTTC. This translates into CASSPNNFEQYF.

The chain carries TRBV27 and TRBJ2-1; D gene unclear. The V end was cut by 5 bases, the J end by 0 bases, with 5 bases between. From germline, CDR1 is MNHEY and CDR2 SMNVEV (reference sequence). The CDR3 runs to 13 residues. The CDR3 DNA reads as TGTGCCAGCAGTCGAAGCTCCTACAATGAGCAGTTCTTC. Its translation: CASSRSSYNEQFF.

The chain is built from TRBV9 and TRBJ2-7, with a tentative D call TRBD1 (6 bases). CDR3 length: 14 residues. Germline CDR1 SGDLS, CDR2 YYNGEE. V lost 3 bases and J lost 0, with 10 bases in between. The CDR3 spells CASSGTANSYEQYF. The CDR3 bases are TGTGCCAGCAGCGGGACAGCCAACTCCTACGAGCAGTACTTC.

This clone occurred a few times. This chain links TRBV30 with TRBJ1-2; D is uncertain. The CDR3 is 13 amino acids. V was pared by 5 bases and J by 8 bases, with 18 bases between. Germline CDR1 GTSNPN, CDR2 SVGIG (reference sequence). CDR3 amino acids: CAWGRDSARGYTF. The CDR3, as DNA: TGTGCCTGGGGGAGGGATAGTGCACGCGGCTACACCTTC.

This clone is medium-sized within its sample. The chain is built from TRBV5-1 and TRBJ1-2; 11 nucleotides agree with TRBD1. Germline values: CDR1 SGHRS, CDR2 YFSETQ. The CDR3 extends over 14 amino acids. Trimming cost V 3 bases and J 3 bases; bases outside gene matches: 1. The CDR3, as DNA: TGCGCCAGCAGCTGGACAGGGGGCGACTATGGCTACACCTTC. Its translation: CASSWTGGDYGYTF.

J is TRBJ2-7 and V is TRBV5-1; 11 bases match TRBD1. Germline CDR1 and CDR2: SGHRS and YFSETQ. J lost 3 bases, V lost 3 bases, and 2 bases had no gene match. This CDR3 has 14 residues. In DNA form, the CDR3 reads TGCGCCAGCAGCTCCGGGACAGGGGGCTACGAGCAGTACTTC. Translation: CASSSGTGGYEQYF.

This chain connects TRBV7-2 to TRBJ1-5, with a tentative D call TRBD1 (5 bases). The CDR3 length is 15 residues. V lost 2 bases, J lost 1 base, and 9 bases lay in between. Germline CDR1 and CDR2: SGHTA and FQGNSA. For the CDR3, the DNA is TGTGCCAGCAGCTTAACTCGGGACAGCAATCAGCCCCAGCATTTT. It encodes CASSLTRDSNQPQHF.

The CDR3 region has the DNA TGTGCCAGCTCACCAGGCAGATTTCCCTACGAGCAGTACTTC. Translating it yields CASSPGRFPYEQYF. The rearrangement uses TRBV18 and TRBJ2-7; D not certain. This CDR3 spans 14 amino acids. Germline V gene lookup returns CDR1 KGHSH and CDR2 LQKENI. The ends were cut back, 2 bases at V and 2 bases at J, with 10 bases in the middle.

This rearrangement joins TRBV5-6 to TRBJ2-7, with 12 positions matching TRBD1. Trimming took 0 bases from V and 7 from J; bases not matched to a gene: 5. CDR1 is SGHDT, CDR2 YYEEEE, per germline. The CDR3 contains 15 residues. CDR3 DNA: TGTGCCAGCAGCTTGGCGGGACAGGGGGCAAAGGAGCAGTACTTC. Residues: CASSLAGQGAKEQYF.

This rearrangement joins TRBV5-4 to TRBJ1-2; D possibly corresponds to TRBD1 (6 bases). CDR3 length: 15 residues. Trimming cost V 3 bases and J 3 bases, with 15 bases left between them. Germline V gene sequence: CDR1 SGHNT, CDR2 YYREEE (reference sequence). The CDR3 DNA follows: TGTGCCAGCAGCTCCTCGGGGGGCTGGTACTATGGCTACACCTTC. Translated: CASSSSGGWYYGYTF.

This chain joins TRBV20-1 and TRBJ2-7; no clear D gene. V lost 6 bases and J 4 bases, leaving 10 bases between the germline ends. CDR1 and CDR2 (germline): DFQATT, SNEGSKA (reference sequence). The CDR3 has 11 amino acids. CDR3 loop: CSAPSPYEQYF. The DNA of the CDR3 is TGCAGTGCGCCGTCTCCTTACGAGCAGTACTTC.

This clone has only one observation. V gene TRBV5-1 combines with J gene TRBJ2-7, with 12 bases identical to TRBD1. V trimming: 4 bases; J trimming: 7 bases; junction bases outside the gene matches: 6. The germline gives CDR1 SGHRS, CDR2 YFSETQ. The CDR3 is made up of 14 amino acids. This CDR3 is CASSRGQGAGEQYF. CDR3 bases: TGCGCCAGCAGCAGGGGACAGGGGGCAGGGGAGCAGTACTTC.

The chain carries TRBV5-1 and TRBJ2-7; D ambiguous. Trimming removed 4 bases at V and 2 bases at J, with 10 bases between. CDR3 length: 13 residues. Per germline, CDR1 SGHRS and CDR2 YFSETQ. CDR3 amino acids: CASSLGKAYEQYF. DNA for the CDR3: TGCGCCAGCAGCCTGGGTAAGGCCTACGAGCAGTACTTC.

The chain combines TRBV7-2 with TRBJ1-2; D not certain. This CDR3 contains 14 residues. V shed 0 bases and J shed 1 base, with 6 bases lying between them. Germline V gives CDR1 SGHTA, CDR2 FQGNSA. CDR3 DNA: TGTGCCAGCAGCTTAGCGGCCGGTAACTATGGCTACACCTTC. It encodes CASSLAAGNYGYTF.

The chain couples TRBV7-3 to TRBJ1-2; 8 nucleotides align to TRBD1. The CDR3 length is 12 residues. V shed 5 bases and J 8 bases; nucleotides not matched to a gene: 4. CDR1 is SGHTA, CDR2 FQGTGA, per germline. The CDR3 sequence: CASSPGQGGYTF. The CDR3 DNA follows: TGTGCCAGCAGCCCTGGACAGGGCGGCTACACCTTC.

The rearrangement links TRBV6-6 to TRBJ2-7, with D hard to call. Trimming cost V 2 bases and J 9 bases, with 17 bases left between them. Looked up from germline, CDR1 is MNHNY and CDR2 is SVGAGI (reference sequence). There are 14 residues in the CDR3. The CDR3 DNA follows: TGTGCCAGCAGTTACCTCGATGAATGGTCGGGGCAGTACTTC. Translating gives CASSYLDEWSGQYF.

The chain joins TRBV19 to TRBJ2-7; D tentatively fits TRBD1 or TRBD2 (5 bases each). Germline values: CDR1 LNHDA, CDR2 SQIVND (reference sequence). This CDR3 has 18 amino acids. The V and J ends lost 4 bases and 0 bases respectively, with 22 bases between them. CDR3 sequence reads: CASSKKPGRTWSSYEQYF. CDR3 DNA: TGTGCCAGTAGTAAGAAACCGGGACGTACATGGAGCTCCTACGAGCAGTACTTC.

This clone was counted a single time. The J gene is TRBJ1-1, the V gene TRBV6-6; 8 nucleotides line up with TRBD1. The CDR3 loop spans 16 amino acids. Losses at the gene ends were 7 bases for V and 8 bases for J; bases not matched to a gene: 18. Germline V lookup: CDR1 MNHNY, CDR2 SVGAGI (reference sequence). The DNA of the CDR3 is TGTGCCAGCAAGCCCGAGGCTTCGGGTTGGACAGGGGAAGCTTTCTTT. As protein: CASKPEASGWTGEAFF.